Listed here are 7 T cell receptor beta chains from one sample, sequenced in a study of regulatory T cells in long-lasting Graves disease. Arm-PCR with iRepertoire HTBI primers amplified the CDR3 regions for these TCR beta libraries. TCRdb reprocessed the multiplex PCR reads with MiXCR, giving one entry per CDR3 protein. The sample lists 300,000 to 400,000 distinct CDR3 sequences, 16% occurring once. Time point defined: newly diagnosed GD, antithyroid drugs for less than 3 months. PBMCs provided the RNA from which the TCR library was made. In addition, the sample was reused for a study of T cells in Graves' hyperthyroidism and ophthalmopathy.

The specimen comprised peripheral blood mononuclear cells (PBMCs), sampled at new diagnosis, from a patient treated with antithyroid drugs. The receptors originated from a man aged 40-55 years with Graves disease.

This clonotype was seen many times. This chain uses TRBV3-1 with TRBJ2-4; 7 positions match TRBD1. Germline V gene data show CDR1 as LGHDT and CDR2 as YNNKEL (reference sequence). V gave up 5 bases and J gave up 8 bases; unmatched junction bases: 3. The CDR3 extends over 12 amino acids. The chain's CDR3 is CASSATGDIQYF. CDR3 coding DNA: TGTGCCAGCAGCGCTACAGGGGACATTCAGTACTTC.

A remark on this clonotype: Given a much more abundant clone one base away, this may be a read error. The gene calls are TRBV2 and TRBJ1-1; 7 bases agree with TRBD1. Germline V gene lookup returns CDR1 SNHLY and CDR2 FYNNEI. This CDR3 comprises 14 residues. The CDR3 loop reads CASSVPQGGTVAFF. CDR3 in DNA: TGTGCCAGCAGTGTCCCCCAGGGGGGGACTGTAGCTTTCTTT.

J is TRBJ1-4 and V is TRBV5-1, with D uncertain. V was trimmed by 0 bases and J by 8 bases, leaving 11 bases between them. Germline loops: CDR1 SGHRS, CDR2 YFSETQ. The CDR3 is made up of 14 amino acids. CDR3 residues: CASSLGHVGEKLFF. DNA of the CDR3: TGCGCCAGCAGCTTGGGGCATGTGGGCGAAAAACTGTTTTTT.

Many counts were recorded for this clonotype. The chain is built from TRBV11-3 and TRBJ1-1; D is undetermined. The V and J ends lost 1 base and 2 bases respectively, with 14 bases between them. Germline CDR1 reads SGHNT; CDR2 reads YENEEA. The CDR3 extends over 16 amino acids. In nucleotides, the CDR3 is TGTGCCAGCAGCTTAGCCCGCCAGACTTATAACACTGAAGCTTTCTTT. Encoded protein: CASSLARQTYNTEAFF.

V and J are TRBV30 and TRBJ2-5; tentatively, D is TRBD1 or TRBD2 (5 bases each). V was trimmed by 5 bases and J by 5 bases, leaving 18 bases between them. The CDR3 totals 14 residues. Germline assignment: CDR1 GTSNPN and CDR2 SVGIG (reference sequence). The chain's CDR3 is CAWDGGVFGETQYF. The CDR3 DNA reads as TGTGCCTGGGATGGGGGAGTCTTTGGGGAGACCCAGTACTTC. Variable domain in full (rest from reference TRBV30 and TRBJ2-5): SQTIHQWPATLVQPVGSPLSLECTVEGTSNPNLYWYRQAAGRGLQLLFYSVGIGQISSEVPQNLSASRPQDRQFILSSKKLLLSDSGFYLCAWDGGVFGETQYFGPGTRLLVL.

The V and J genes are TRBV5-1 and TRBJ2-6; D is possibly TRBD2 (5 bases). CDR1 is SGHRS and CDR2 is YFSETQ in the germline V gene. Trimming pared 2 bases from V and 0 bases from J, leaving 9 bases between. This CDR3 comprises 16 residues. The CDR3: CASSFLGDSGANVLTF. The DNA of the CDR3 is TGCGCCAGCAGCTTTTTGGGAGACTCTGGGGCCAACGTCCTGACTTTC.

Many counts were recorded for this clonotype. This chain connects TRBV5-1 to TRBJ2-3, with 13 bases that match TRBD2. CDR1 is SGHRS, CDR2 YFSETQ, per germline. This CDR3 region has 18 residues. The trim removed 4 bases at V and 4 bases at J, leaving 12 bases unmatched. The CDR3 coding sequence is TGCGCCAGCAGCGGAACTAGCGGGGGGGCCCTAAGATCAGATACGCAGTATTTT. Translated, it gives CASSGTSGGALRSDTQYF. The full variable domain, rest sourced from reference TRBV5-1 and TRBJ2-3, is KAGVTQTPRYLIKTRGQQVTLSCSPISGHRSVSWYQQTPGQGLQFLFEYFSETQRNKGNFPGRFSGRQFSNSRSEMNVSTLELGDSALYLCASSGTSGGALRSDTQYFGPGTRLTVL.